This T cell receptor beta chain was sequenced in a study of CXCR3-negative and CXCR3-positive naive CD8 T cells. 5' RACE that incorporated UMI labels was used to prepare the TRB cDNA libraries. TCRdb derives one entry per CDR3 protein from the 5' RACE reads, leaving out DNA. In all, the sample yields some 67,000 distinct CDR3 sequences. Study findings and constraints: Most assays were run on fresh PBMCs (CXCR3 expression partially decreased after cryopreservation).

Details on this clonotype: The antigen is not known.

CDR3 size: 13 residues. Germline V gene lookup returns CDR1 MDHEN and CDR2 SYDVKM. The chain joins TRBV28 to TRBJ2-3. Material for sequencing was naive CXCR3- CD8+ T cells from blood. Described subset: CD45RO-CCR7+CD27+CD95- naive CD8+ T cells lacking CXCR3 (TNR3-). This receptor was identified in a human donor in good health. Some clones in this sample may be carry-over from other donors' samples. The CDR3 sequence is CATLGLNTDTQYF.